Detailed here is one T cell receptor beta chain. Over several immunoSEQ plates, each subset's genomic DNA was distributed in even portions. TCRdb keeps only in-frame clones here, not all; method: immunoSEQ multiplex PCR. The sample includes about 480,000 clones, 75% to 80% of them seen just once. The data belong to a study of shared clonotypes between healthy human individuals. Every one of the donors was a Caucasian adult that lived in Nashville, Tennessee. Genomic DNA for unsorted samples was obtained from about 90 million PBMCs. CDR3 length: 12 amino acids. V is TRBV21-1 and J is TRBJ2-7. TRBV21-1 is an annotated pseudogene. Sample: PBMCs. The receptor's source is a woman aged 40-49 years in good health. Some clones in this sample may be carry-over from other donors' samples. The CDR3 nucleotides read TGTGCCAGCAGCAAAGCGCTAGGGTTGGAGTACTTC. Translating gives CASSKALGLEYF.